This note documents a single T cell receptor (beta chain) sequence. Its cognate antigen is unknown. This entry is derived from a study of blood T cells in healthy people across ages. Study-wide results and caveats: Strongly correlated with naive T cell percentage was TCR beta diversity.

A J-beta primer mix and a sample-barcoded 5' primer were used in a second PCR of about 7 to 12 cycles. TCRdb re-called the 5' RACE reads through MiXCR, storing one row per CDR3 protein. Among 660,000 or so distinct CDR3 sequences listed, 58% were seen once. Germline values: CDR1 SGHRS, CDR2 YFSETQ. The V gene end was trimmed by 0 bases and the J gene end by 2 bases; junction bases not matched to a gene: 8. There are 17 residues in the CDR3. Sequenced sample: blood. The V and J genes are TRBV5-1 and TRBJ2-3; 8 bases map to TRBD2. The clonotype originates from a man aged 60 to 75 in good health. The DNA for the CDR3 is TGCGCCAGCAGCTTGGCCGGGACTAGTGTCATCACAGATACGCAGTATTTT. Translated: CASSLAGTSVITDTQYF.